This TCR beta chain stems from a study of blood T cell repertoires in COVID-19. Study overall: From the United States, Italy and Spain came samples of acute and convalescent COVID-19.

Only in-frame clones appear in the TCRdb table, and some are missing; sequencing was by immunoSEQ multiplex PCR. The sample yields around 80,000 clones, 80% to 90% seen once. CDR3 length: 15 amino acids. The germline gives CDR1 MNHEY, CDR2 SVGAGI. J was trimmed by 0 bases and V by 2 bases; bases with no gene match: 4. Sequencing was carried out using peripheral blood. This receptor was obtained from an elderly woman with acute or convalescent COVID-19. The V call is TRBV6-5, the J call TRBJ2-7; 7 bases map to TRBD2. Here the CDR3 reads CASSYRGGSSYEQYF. As DNA, the CDR3 is TGTGCCAGCAGTTACCGCGGGGGAAGCTCCTACGAGCAGTACTTC.